This T cell receptor (beta chain) was obtained from a study of control samples from healthy donors and cancer patients. This clone was seen once. V was clipped by 6 bases and J by 6 bases; unmatched bases: 9. Germline CDR1 is WSHSY and CDR2 is SAAADI. The CDR3 extends over 15 amino acids. Clones were sequenced by immunoSEQ multiplex PCR, and TCRdb holds only the in-frame ones, with some missing. The sample consists of roughly 80,000 clones, approximately 90% of them appearing once. Sequencing was carried out using blood. The chain employs TRBV10-2 and TRBJ2-7, with 12 nucleotides matching TRBD2. The receptor comes from a woman in her forties or fifties in good health. CDR3 nucleotide sequence: TGCGCCAGCAGCTCCGGACTAGCGGGGAGGGGCGAGCAGTACTTC. Translated: CASSSGLAGRGEQYF.